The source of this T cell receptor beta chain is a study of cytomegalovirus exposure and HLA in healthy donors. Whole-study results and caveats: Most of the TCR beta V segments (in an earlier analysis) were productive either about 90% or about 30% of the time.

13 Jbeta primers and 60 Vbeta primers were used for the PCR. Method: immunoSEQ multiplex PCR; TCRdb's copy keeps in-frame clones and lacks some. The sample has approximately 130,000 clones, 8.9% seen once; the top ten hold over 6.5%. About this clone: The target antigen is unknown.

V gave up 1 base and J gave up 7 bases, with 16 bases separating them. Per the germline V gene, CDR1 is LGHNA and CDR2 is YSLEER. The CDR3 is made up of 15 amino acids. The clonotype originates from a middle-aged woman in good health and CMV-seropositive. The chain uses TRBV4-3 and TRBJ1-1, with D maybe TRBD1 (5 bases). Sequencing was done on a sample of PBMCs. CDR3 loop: CASSQAGGGSLEAFF. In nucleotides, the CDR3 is TGCGCCAGCAGCCAAGCGGGGGGGGGATCCCTTGAAGCTTTCTTT.